Each of the 10 T cell receptor beta chains below was sequenced from the same sample in a study of CXCR3-negative and CXCR3-positive naive CD8 T cells. Study findings and constraints: The TRB CDR3s that CXCR3-positive naive cells carried were more hydrophobic than those of CXCR3-negative naive cells.

Preparation of TRB cDNA libraries relied on 5' RACE carrying UMI labels. Reanalyzing the 5' RACE reads, TCRdb keeps one entry per CDR3 protein, without DNA. The repertoire table contains roughly 130,000 distinct CDR3 sequences. Their target antigens are unknown. Input material: naive CXCR3+ CD8+ T cells from blood. Documented subset: CD45RO-CCR7+CD27+CD95- naive CD8+ T cells expressing CXCR3 (TNR3+). These receptors originate from a human donor in good health. Some clones in this sample may be carry-over from other donors' samples.

The V gene is TRBV11-2, the J gene TRBJ2-1. The CDR3 extends over 13 amino acids. CDR1 and CDR2 from the germline V gene are SGHAT and FQNNGV. Here the CDR3 reads CASSFTSRYEQFF.

The rearrangement links TRBV12-3 or TRBV12-4 to TRBJ2-1; the D call of TRBD2 rests on TCRdb alone, since no DNA is present to check it. CDR3 length: 15 amino acids. CDR3 loop: CASSFKRGIHNEQFF.

The rearrangement uses TRBV5-5 and TRBJ2-2; without DNA, the TCRdb call of TRBD1 cannot be checked. CDR1 and CDR2 from the germline V gene are SGHKS and YYEKEE (reference sequence). CDR3 size: 16 residues. This chain's CDR3 is CASSFPGQGNTGELFF.

V usage is TRBV6-5 and J usage is TRBJ1-2; TCRdb names TRBD1, which stays unverified in the absence of DNA. The CDR3 contains 13 residues. In germline, CDR1 is MNHEY, CDR2 SVGAGI. The CDR3 sequence: CASSYPEGYGYTF.

The V and J genes are TRBV11-2 and TRBJ2-7. The CDR3 has 13 residues. CDR1 SGHAT and CDR2 FQNNGV come from the germline V gene. Here the CDR3 reads CASSLGPYYEQYF.

The genes are TRBV29-1 and TRBJ2-3; the TRBD1 assignment by TCRdb is unverifiable without DNA. The CDR3 runs to 15 residues. Germline V lookup: CDR1 SQVTM, CDR2 ANQGSEA. CDR3 amino acids: CSVASTPYGTDTQYF.

J is TRBJ2-4 and V is TRBV25-1; TCRdb gives TRBD1 as the D gene, but with no DNA this cannot be confirmed. CDR1 is MGHDK and CDR2 is SYGVNS in the germline V gene. The CDR3 is 16 amino acids. The CDR3 here is CASSAGHVGTKNIQYF.

The chain recombines TRBV11-3 with TRBJ2-7; TCRdb's D call, TRBD2, is unchecked because there is no DNA. Germline loops: CDR1 SGHNT, CDR2 YENEEA. This CDR3 contains 13 residues. CDR3: CASRGRSAFEQYF.

J is TRBJ2-7 and V is TRBV7-9; TCRdb outputs TRBD1, but without DNA this stays unchecked. This CDR3 has 13 amino acids. Germline V gene data show CDR1 as SEHNR and CDR2 as FQNEAQ (reference sequence). The CDR3 sequence: CASSRQEFYEQYF.

This rearrangement joins TRBV28 to TRBJ2-1; TCRdb reports TRBD1, a call that lacks DNA to check it against. CDR1 and CDR2 from the germline V gene are MDHEN and SYDVKM. This CDR3 comprises 16 residues. The CDR3 protein is CASSLRDRAGVNEQFF.